The 30 T cell receptor beta chains below all came from one sample that was sequenced in a study of CD8 T cells in ankylosing spondylitis. TCRdb re-called the 5' RACE reads through MiXCR, storing one row per CDR3 protein. Here the sample spans around 88,000 distinct CDR3 sequences, around 10% being singletons. Sequenced sample: blood, either unsorted or a sorted T cell fraction (not recorded which). These receptors were collected from a male donor with ankylosing spondylitis or in good health (not recorded which).

Many counts were recorded for this clonotype. The J gene is TRBJ2-5, the V gene TRBV14, with 11 bases aligning to TRBD1. The CDR3 length is 12 residues. Germline loops: CDR1 SGHDN, CDR2 FVKESK. Germline trimming cut 4 bases from V and 10 bases from J; bases unmatched to any gene: 2. The CDR3 region has the DNA TGTGCCAGCAGCCCGGGACAGGGGGTCCAGTACTTC. Amino acid sequence: CASSPGQGVQYF.

This clonotype was counted many times. The chain employs TRBV24-1 and TRBJ2-1; unclear D gene. CDR3 length equals 9 residues. Germline V gene lookup returns CDR1 KGHDR and CDR2 SFDVKD. Trimming stripped 9 bases from V and 15 bases from J, with 11 bases between. The CDR3 sequence is CATVIVRFF. Here the CDR3 DNA reads TGTGCCACCGTGATAGTGCGGTTCTTC.

This clonotype was recorded many times. The J gene is TRBJ2-3, the V gene TRBV29-1; D is unclear. Trimming shortened V by 3 bases and J by 2 bases, and 12 bases separated the two germline ends. The germline gives CDR1 SQVTM, CDR2 ANQGSEA. The length of the CDR3 is 14 residues. The CDR3 nucleotides read TGCAGCGTTGACCAGACAATTTACACAGATACGCAGTATTTT. Translated, it gives CSVDQTIYTDTQYF.

This clonotype was seen at least ten times. The J gene is TRBJ2-7, the V gene TRBV5-1, with 8 bases lining up with TRBD1. The CDR3 is made up of 14 amino acids. Germline CDR1 reads SGHRS; CDR2 reads YFSETQ. V dropped 4 bases and J dropped 2; count of bases not matched to a gene: 5. CDR3: CASSPDRDPYEQYF. CDR3 sequence (DNA): TGCGCCAGCAGCCCGGACAGGGACCCCTACGAGCAGTACTTC.

With regard to this clonotype: One junction end does not reproduce the germline sequence, and a read error may be involved. The rearrangement uses TRBV2 and TRBJ2-3; 7 nucleotides align to TRBD1. Germline values: CDR1 SNHLY, CDR2 FYNNEI. CDR3 length: 19 residues. The CDR3 here is CTSRGSGTDVRKGTDTQYF. The CDR3 DNA sequence: TGTACCAGCAGGGGGTCCGGGACAGACGTCCGTAAGGGCACAGATACGCAGTATTTT.

This clonotype showed up many times. The J gene is TRBJ1-1, the V gene TRBV3-1; a possible D gene is TRBD1 (5 bases). This CDR3 region has 17 residues. Per the germline V gene, CDR1 is LGHDT and CDR2 is YNNKEL (reference sequence). V gave up 1 base and J gave up 1 base, with 16 bases separating them. Written as DNA, the CDR3 is TGTGCCAGCAGCCAAGGATTCGACAGACGAAAGAACACTGAAGCTTTCTTT. Its protein is CASSQGFDRRKNTEAFF.

There are many counts of this clonotype. V is TRBV24-1 and J is TRBJ2-7; 9 bases are shared with TRBD1. The CDR3 is made up of 14 amino acids. The ends lost 2 bases at V and 4 bases at J; junction bases unmatched: 2. CDR1 and CDR2 (germline): KGHDR, SFDVKD. The CDR3: CATSDSDRGYEQYF. For the CDR3, the DNA is TGTGCCACCAGTGATTCGGACAGGGGTTACGAGCAGTACTTC.

This clonotype turned up a few times. The chain employs TRBV19 and TRBJ2-3, with D perhaps TRBD1 or TRBD2 (7 bases each). The germline gives CDR1 LNHDA, CDR2 SQIVND (reference sequence). Trimming stripped 3 bases from V and 2 bases from J, with 15 bases between. This CDR3 spans 16 amino acids. CDR3 sequence reads: CASSMGRGPNTDTQYF. In nucleotides, the CDR3 is TGTGCCAGTAGTATGGGGAGGGGGCCTAACACAGATACGCAGTATTTT.

The rearrangement links TRBV9 to TRBJ1-3, with a weak D call TRBD1 (6 bases). Germline CDR1 is SGDLS and CDR2 is YYNGEE. Trimming stripped 3 bases from V and 2 bases from J, with 9 bases between. The CDR3 runs to 14 residues. The CDR3 sequence is CASSGGATGNTIYF. The CDR3 bases are TGTGCCAGCAGCGGGGGGGCGACTGGAAACACCATATATTTT. The variable domain in full, completed from reference TRBV9 and TRBJ1-3, reads DSGVTQTPKHLITATGQRVTLRCSPRSGDLSVYWYQQSLDQGLQFLIQYYNGEERAKGNILERFSAQQFPDLHSELNLSSLELGDSALYFCASSGGATGNTIYFGEGSWLTVV.

This clonotype was seen at least ten times. The V call is TRBV24-1, the J call TRBJ2-1; no clear D gene. Germline V gene lookup returns CDR1 KGHDR and CDR2 SFDVKD. CDR3 length equals 15 residues. Trimming shortened V by 5 bases and J by 2 bases, and 12 bases separated the two germline ends. The CDR3 reads CATSADTRAYNEQFF. The CDR3 DNA sequence: TGTGCCACCAGTGCTGATACCCGGGCCTACAATGAGCAGTTCTTC.

This clonotype was counted only a few times. The V call is TRBV15, the J call TRBJ2-1; D is perhaps TRBD1 or TRBD2 (5 bases each). This CDR3 has 15 residues. Germline lookup yields CDR1 LNHNV and CDR2 YYDKDF (reference sequence). Deletions cut 0 bases from V and 7 bases from J, with 13 bases between. This chain's CDR3 is CATSRDRGTRNEQFF. CDR3 in DNA: TGTGCCACCAGCAGAGATCGAGGGACGAGGAATGAGCAGTTCTTC.

The chain links TRBV20-1 to TRBJ2-5; TRBD2 matches 7 bases. CDR1 is DFQATT, CDR2 SNEGSKA, per germline (reference sequence). CDR3 length: 14 amino acids. V lost 3 bases, J lost 0 bases, and 4 bases stayed unmatched. The CDR3 sequence is CSARPTSDQETQYF. CDR3 DNA sequence: TGCAGTGCTAGGCCAACTAGCGACCAAGAGACCCAGTACTTC.

Ten or more counts support this clonotype. The chain recombines TRBV7-9 with TRBJ2-2; the match to TRBD1 covers 8 bases. This CDR3 spans 17 amino acids. After removal of 1 base from V and 3 bases from J, the junction contained 7 bases not matched to a gene. Per the germline V gene, CDR1 is SEHNR and CDR2 is FQNEAQ (reference sequence). Written as DNA, the CDR3 is TGTGCCAGCAGCTTAGGGTTCGGGACAGGAGACACCGGGGAGCTGTTTTTT. Its translation: CASSLGFGTGDTGELFF.

This clonotype was seen many times. The chain has TRBV12-3 or TRBV12-4 and TRBJ1-5, with no clear D. Trimming removed 4 bases from V and 3 bases from J, with 10 bases in between. CDR3 size: 14 residues. CDR3 coding DNA: TGTGCCAGCAGTTCTAGCAGCCTCAATCAGCCCCAGCATTTT. Its translation is CASSSSSLNQPQHF.

This clonotype came up a few times. The chain joins TRBV7-6 to TRBJ2-7, with a weak D call TRBD2 (6 bases). V was pared by 6 bases and J by 3 bases, with 12 bases between. The germline gives CDR1 SGHVS, CDR2 FNYEAQ. The CDR3 length is 13 residues. The CDR3 sequence is CASSSGTLYEQYF. The DNA for the CDR3 is TGTGCCAGCAGTTCCGGGACTCTCTACGAGCAGTACTTC.

This chain joins TRBV7-2 and TRBJ1-5; TRBD1 matches at 7 bases. The V gene's germline CDR1 is SGHTA and CDR2 FQGNSA. CDR3 length: 15 residues. V lost 4 bases and J lost 6; bases outside the gene matches: 9. In DNA form, the CDR3 reads TGTGCCAGCAGCTACAGGGGTCTTACTGTTCAGCCCCAGCATTTT. Residues: CASSYRGLTVQPQHF.

In its sample, this clonotype was seen many times. The rearrangement uses TRBV9 and TRBJ1-2, with D possibly matching TRBD1 (5 bases). The CDR3 contains 15 residues. Trimming removed 0 bases at V and 0 bases at J, with 9 bases between. CDR1 SGDLS and CDR2 YYNGEE come from the germline V gene. CDR3 nucleotide sequence: TGTGCCAGCAGCGTAGGGGGGTCCACTAACTATGGCTACACCTTC. It specifies CASSVGGSTNYGYTF.

This clonotype has at least ten counts. The genes are TRBV24-1 and TRBJ2-7; 8 nucleotides match TRBD1. The CDR3 runs 13 residues. Germline V gene sequence: CDR1 KGHDR, CDR2 SFDVKD. V was clipped by 5 bases and J by 9 bases; unmatched bases: 8. This CDR3 is CATSATGQGVQYF. Written as DNA, the CDR3 is TGTGCCACCAGTGCCACCGGACAGGGCGTGCAGTACTTC.

This clonotype was seen many times. V usage is TRBV5-1 and J usage is TRBJ2-7, with 9 nucleotides matching TRBD1. The ends lost 2 bases at V and 3 bases at J; junction bases unmatched: 3. The CDR3 is 14 amino acids. Germline assignment: CDR1 SGHRS and CDR2 YFSETQ. CDR3 coding DNA: TGCGCCAGCAGCTTTAGACAGGGGGACTACGAGCAGTACTTC. It specifies CASSFRQGDYEQYF.

This clonotype was seen once. One base away lies a much larger clone, so this may be a sequencing read error. This rearrangement joins TRBV6-6 to TRBJ2-2; 8 bases fit TRBD1. CDR3 size: 12 residues. The germline gives CDR1 MNHNY, CDR2 SVGAGI (reference sequence). The DNA for the CDR3 is TGTGCCAGCAGGGACAGGGCCGGGGCGCTGTTTTTT. Translating it yields CASRDRAGALFF.

This clonotype was recorded at least ten times. The genes are TRBV29-1 and TRBJ2-7; D is undetermined. V was cut by 4 bases and J by 1 base, with 8 bases left in between. The CDR3 covers 12 residues. Germline V gene sequence: CDR1 SQVTM, CDR2 ANQGSEA. Here the CDR3 reads CSVGKDSYEQYF. CDR3 in DNA: TGCAGCGTTGGTAAGGATTCCTACGAGCAGTACTTC.

Sample share makes this clonotype medium-sized (0.01 to 0.1%). The chain links TRBV27 to TRBJ2-7, with 8 bases aligning to TRBD1. The CDR3 runs to 16 residues. The V gene end was trimmed by 5 bases and the J gene end by 3 bases; junction bases not matched to a gene: 12. From germline, CDR1 is MNHEY and CDR2 SMNVEV (reference sequence). The DNA of the CDR3 is TGTGCCAGCAGTCCTGCCTGGACAGGGATCGGCTACGAGCAGTACTTC. Its protein product is CASSPAWTGIGYEQYF.

J is TRBJ1-4 and V is TRBV20-1; 9 bases match TRBD1. Losses at the gene ends were 3 bases for V and 0 bases for J; bases not matched to a gene: 11. CDR1 and CDR2 (germline): DFQATT, SNEGSKA (reference sequence). The CDR3 covers 18 residues. The CDR3 region has the DNA TGCAGTGCTAGGGAAATGAACAGGGGGCCGGCAACTAATGAAAAACTGTTTTTT. As protein: CSAREMNRGPATNEKLFF.

This clonotype was observed many times. V gene TRBV30 combines with J gene TRBJ1-1; 7 positions agree with TRBD1. The CDR3 runs to 14 residues. The trim removed 1 base at V and 8 bases at J, leaving 10 bases unmatched. Germline V lookup: CDR1 GTSNPN, CDR2 SVGIG (reference sequence). CDR3 region: CAWSDRDRSVEAFF. The CDR3, as DNA: TGTGCCTGGAGTGACCGGGACAGATCCGTCGAAGCTTTCTTT.

This clonotype has at least ten counts. One end of the junction does not line up with germline, which may come from a read error. This chain uses TRBV20-1 with TRBJ1-2; D may be TRBD1 (6 bases). The CDR3 is made up of 15 amino acids. CDR1 is DFQATT and CDR2 is SNEGSKA in the germline V gene (reference sequence). CDR3 sequence: CCARVKGGSGYGYTF. The CDR3 bases are TGCTGTGCTAGAGTTAAGGGGGGCAGCGGCTATGGCTACACCTTC.

Of note for this clonotype: One base away lies a much larger clone, so this may be a sequencing read error. The J gene is TRBJ2-2, the V gene TRBV2, with TRBD1 identical over 8 bases. Per germline, CDR1 SNHLY and CDR2 FYNNEI. J was trimmed by 5 bases and V by 3 bases; bases with no gene match: 8. The CDR3 spans 16 residues. The CDR3 region has the DNA TGTGCCAGCAGTGAGGCAGGGGGCTTCAGGACCGGGGAGCTGTTTTTT. Residues: CASSEAGGFRTGELFF. The full variable domain, completed using reference TRBV2 and TRBJ2-2, is EPEVTQTPSHQVTQMGQEVILRCVPISNHLYFYWYRQILGQKVEFLVSFYNNEISEKSEIFDDQFSVERPDGSNFTLKIRSTKLEDSAMYFCASSEAGGFRTGELFFGEGSRLTVL.

This clonotype was picked up many times. This chain links TRBV25-1 with TRBJ2-2; D uncertain. The CDR3 is 14 amino acids. V was shortened by 4 bases and J by 4 bases, with 10 bases between the two germline ends. CDR1 MGHDK and CDR2 SYGVNS come from the germline V gene. The CDR3 region has the DNA TGTGCCAGCAGTGGTAGGGTCTCCACCGGGGAGCTGTTTTTT. Amino acids: CASSGRVSTGELFF.

This clonotype was counted at least ten times. The rearrangement links TRBV27 to TRBJ2-2, with a weak D call TRBD1 (6 bases). Germline loops: CDR1 MNHEY, CDR2 SMNVEV (reference sequence). The CDR3 is 15 residues long. Trimming removed 4 bases from V and 1 base from J, with 10 bases in between. This CDR3 reads CASSYVTGNTGELFF. In DNA, the CDR3 is TGTGCCAGCAGTTACGTGACAGGGAACACCGGGGAGCTGTTTTTT.

Concerning this clonotype: Since a much larger clone is just one base distant, this may be a read error. This rearrangement joins TRBV29-1 to TRBJ2-7; possibly TRBD2 for D (5 bases). The V end was cut by 4 bases, the J end by 6 bases, with 22 bases between. Germline loops: CDR1 SQVTM, CDR2 ANQGSEA. The CDR3 loop spans 15 amino acids. CDR3 sequence (DNA): TGCAGCGTTGGCGAGGGTTGGGGAGTAACCTGCGAGCAGTACTTC. Protein sequence: CSVGEGWGVTCEQYF.

This clonotype was seen at least ten times. The chain links TRBV9 to TRBJ2-7, with TRBD1 as a possible D gene (5 bases). This CDR3 is built from 13 residues. The V and J ends lost 7 bases and 5 bases respectively, with 16 bases between them. Germline CDR1 reads SGDLS; CDR2 reads YYNGEE. The CDR3 spells CASSRVFGHEQYF. Written as DNA, the CDR3 is TGTGCCAGCTCCAGGGTATTTGGCCACGAGCAGTACTTC.